Sequencing of this TCR beta chain was carried out in a study of Graves' ophthalmopathy and Graves' hyperthyroidism. This clonotype was seen at least ten times. Antigen unknown. Investigators amplified TCR beta CDR3 regions from RNA transcripts. Investigators did first-round RT-PCR with HTBI primers, then second-round multiplex PCR. TCRdb reprocessed the multiplex PCR reads with MiXCR, giving one entry per CDR3 protein. In the table there are fewer than 600,000 distinct CDR3 sequences, about an eighth of which are singletons. This CDR3 region has 12 residues. The germline CDR1 and CDR2 sequences are SQVTM and ANQGSEA. V lost 0 bases and J lost 7, with 9 bases in between. Study-wide points: With about 86% sensitivity and less than 83% specificity, a 13-signature model separated ophthalmopathy from stable hyperthyroidism.

Excluded were patients with other autoimmune diseases, uncontrolled infections, pregnancy or lactation. Specimen: blood. V usage is TRBV29-1 and J usage is TRBJ1-2; D gene uncertain. This TCR derives from a woman under 40 with Graves' ophthalmopathy. The CDR3 protein is CSVEDWDGGYTF. The CDR3 DNA follows: TGCAGCGTTGAAGATTGGGATGGTGGCTACACCTTC.